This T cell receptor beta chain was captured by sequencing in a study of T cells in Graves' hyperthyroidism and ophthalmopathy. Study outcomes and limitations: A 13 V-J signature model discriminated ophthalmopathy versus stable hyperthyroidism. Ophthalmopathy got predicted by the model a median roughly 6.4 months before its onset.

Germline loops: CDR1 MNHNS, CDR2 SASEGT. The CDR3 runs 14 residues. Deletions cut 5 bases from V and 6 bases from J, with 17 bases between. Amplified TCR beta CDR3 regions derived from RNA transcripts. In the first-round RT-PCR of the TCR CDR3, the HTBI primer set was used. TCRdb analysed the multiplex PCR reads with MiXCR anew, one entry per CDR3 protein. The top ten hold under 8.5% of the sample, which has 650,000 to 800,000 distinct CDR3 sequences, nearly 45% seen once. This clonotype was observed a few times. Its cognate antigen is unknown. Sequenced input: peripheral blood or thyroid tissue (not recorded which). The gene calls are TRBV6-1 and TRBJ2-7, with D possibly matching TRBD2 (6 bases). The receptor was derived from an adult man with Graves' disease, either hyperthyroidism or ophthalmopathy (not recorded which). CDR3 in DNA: TGTGCCAGCAGTACCCCGACGGGGGTGAGCGAGCAGTACTTC. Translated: CASSTPTGVSEQYF.